This entry lists 20 T cell receptor beta chains sequenced from one sample in a study of type 1 regulatory T cells. Whole-study findings and limits: Tr1 cells had a more restricted TCR repertoire than non-Tr1 cells.

Via MiXCR, TCRdb re-called the reads, giving one row per CDR3 protein. The repertoire has about 71,000 distinct CDR3 sequences, 20% of them found once; the top ten carry roughly 8.3%. For these TCRs, the target antigens are not known. Sequencing input: cultured type 1 regulatory T (Tr1) cells, either the whole culture or a sorted fraction (not recorded which). The receptors come from a human donor in good health.

The V gene is TRBV20-1, the J gene TRBJ2-1; TRBD2 agrees at 11 bases. The ends lost 5 bases at V and 3 bases at J; junction bases unmatched: 18. Per germline, CDR1 DFQATT and CDR2 SNEGSKA (reference sequence). This CDR3 has 19 residues. The CDR3 spells CSASPLAGGTTLGYNEQFF. The CDR3 DNA follows: TGCAGTGCTTCACCTTTAGCGGGAGGGACAACCTTAGGCTACAATGAGCAGTTCTTC.

This clonotype is medium-sized (0.01 to 0.1%) within its sample. The V and J genes are TRBV3-1 and TRBJ2-5; the D gene is possibly TRBD2 (5 bases). Per germline, CDR1 LGHDT and CDR2 YNNKEL (reference sequence). Trimming removed 4 bases from V and 1 base from J, with 13 bases in between. This CDR3 region has 15 residues. In nucleotides, the CDR3 is TGTGCCAGCAGCCTCGGCTCCGCGGGCCAAGAGACCCAGTACTTC. This encodes CASSLGSAGQETQYF.

A few counts support this clonotype. This chain uses TRBV5-1 with TRBJ1-5, with a possible D match to TRBD1 (6 bases). V shed 1 base and J shed 5 bases, with 10 bases lying between them. This CDR3 region has 14 residues. Germline CDR1 reads SGHRS; CDR2 reads YFSETQ. CDR3 bases: TGCGCCAGCAGCTTGACAGGGTTCTATCAGCCCCAGCATTTT. It encodes CASSLTGFYQPQHF.

This clonotype was picked up a small number of times. Sequence at one end of the junction differs from germline and may be a read error. The rearrangement links TRBV7-2 to TRBJ2-7; 7 bases line up with TRBD2. Germline loops: CDR1 SGHTA, CDR2 FQGNSA. This CDR3 has 14 residues. The CDR3 protein is CASSRRAGKSVVTF. CDR3 coding DNA: TGTGCCAGCAGCAGACGAGCGGGAAAGTCGGTAGTCACTTTC.

Only a few counts were recorded for this clonotype. The chain recombines TRBV12-3 or TRBV12-4 with TRBJ2-7, with 12 positions matching TRBD2. The CDR3 is made up of 14 amino acids. V lost 6 bases, J lost 4 bases, and 4 bases stayed unmatched. This chain's CDR3 is CASSAGTSGYEQYF. DNA for the CDR3: TGTGCCAGCAGCGCCGGGACTAGCGGGTACGAGCAGTACTTC.

V gene TRBV7-7 combines with J gene TRBJ2-1; 7 nucleotides agree with TRBD2. The germline V gene has CDR1 SSHAT and CDR2 FNYEAQ (reference sequence). This CDR3 comprises 13 residues. CDR3 sequence (DNA): TGTGCTCGCAGCCGGGGGGAGTACAATGAGCAGTTCTTC. Its protein product is CARSRGEYNEQFF.

Only a few counts were recorded for this clonotype. This sequence may be a read error, since a much larger clone differs from it by one base. The chain uses TRBV11-2 and TRBJ2-2, with D perhaps matching TRBD2 (7 bases). CDR3 length: 15 residues. Trimming cost V 1 base and J 13 bases, with 19 bases left between them. Germline CDR1 reads SGHAT; CDR2 reads FQNNGV. As DNA, the CDR3 is TGTGCCAGCAGCTTAGGAGGACAGTCTGAGCGGGGGCTGTTTTTT. It translates to CASSLGGQSERGLFF.

This clonotype was counted between two and nine times. The chain has TRBV5-6 and TRBJ1-2, with D possibly being TRBD1 (5 bases). The CDR3 spans 13 residues. Germline CDR1 reads SGHDT; CDR2 reads YYEEEE. V was trimmed by 2 bases and J by 7 bases, leaving 12 bases between them. CDR3 loop: CASSFKRQFGYTF. The CDR3 bases are TGTGCCAGCAGCTTCAAGAGACAGTTTGGCTACACCTTC. Combining the CDR3 with reference TRBV5-6 and TRBJ1-2 gives the whole variable domain DAGVTQSPTHLIKTRGQQVTLRCSPKSGHDTVSWYQQALGQGPQFIFQYYEEEERQRGNFPDRFSGHQFPNYSSELNVNALLLGDSALYLCASSFKRQFGYTFGSGTRLTVV.

This clonotype was seen many times. As DNA, the CDR3 is TGTGCCAGTAGTATCAGCGTGTCCACCGGGGAGCTGTTTTTT. Protein product: CASSISVSTGELFF. The chain is built from TRBV19 and TRBJ2-2, with D unresolved. Per germline, CDR1 LNHDA and CDR2 SQIVND (reference sequence). The CDR3 has 14 residues. V shed 3 bases and J shed 4 bases, with 9 bases lying between them.

CDR3 coding DNA: TGCAGTGCTAGTCGGGGGAACTCTGGGGCCAACGTCCTGACTTTC. It is translated as CSASRGNSGANVLTF. The rearrangement joins TRBV20-1 to TRBJ2-6; TRBD2 is a possible D gene (6 bases). The CDR3 consists of 15 residues. CDR1 DFQATT and CDR2 SNEGSKA come from the germline V gene (reference sequence). Between the trimmed V and J ends, which lost 3 bases and 0 bases, there was a span of 9 bases.

This rearrangement joins TRBV29-1 to TRBJ2-1, with TRBD2 as a possible D gene (6 bases). The germline V and J ends were trimmed by 4 bases and 7 bases, with 8 bases remaining between them. The CDR3 contains 11 residues. Germline V gene data show CDR1 as SQVTM and CDR2 as ANQGSEA. CDR3 sequence: CSVGRGNEQFF. For the CDR3, the DNA is TGCAGCGTTGGGAGGGGAAATGAGCAGTTCTTC.

Remarks on this clonotype: One end of the junction is discordant with germline, which a read error may explain. The rearrangement uses TRBV7-2 and TRBJ2-1; TRBD2 matches 7 bases. The CDR3 covers 14 residues. The germline CDR1 and CDR2 sequences are SGHTA and FQGNSA. The CDR3 DNA reads TGTGCCAGCAGCTTAGGGCTGACTAGCAATAAGCAGTTCTTC. It translates to CASSLGLTSNKQFF.

CDR3 residues: CASSSGLAGGTGELFF. The CDR3 DNA is TGTGCCAGCAGCTCGGGACTAGCGGGAGGCACCGGGGAGCTGTTTTTT. This rearrangement joins TRBV7-9 to TRBJ2-2; 15 positions agree with TRBD2. Germline CDR1 is SEHNR and CDR2 is FQNEAQ (reference sequence). CDR3 size: 16 residues. V gave up 4 bases and J gave up 4 bases; unmatched junction bases: 1.

The chain is built from TRBV11-2 and TRBJ1-3; D unresolved. Germline V gives CDR1 SGHAT, CDR2 FQNNGV. Trimming removed 7 bases from V and 0 bases from J, with 7 bases in between. CDR3 length: 13 residues. The CDR3 sequence is CASKGGSGNTIYF. The CDR3 DNA reads as TGTGCCAGCAAAGGCGGCTCTGGAAACACCATATATTTT.

This clonotype was observed a few times. The chain recombines TRBV5-1 with TRBJ2-6, with a weak D call TRBD1 (5 bases). This CDR3 spans 13 amino acids. Trimming stripped 4 bases from V and 7 bases from J, with 9 bases between. Germline V CDR1 and CDR2: SGHRS, YFSETQ. The CDR3 DNA is TGCGCCAGCAGCGAGGACAACGCCAACGTCCTGACTTTC. It encodes CASSEDNANVLTF.

The CDR3 DNA reads TGTGCCAGCAGAATCAGCGGGAGAGAAGAGACCCAGTACTTC. Its protein is CASRISGREETQYF. V gene TRBV3-1 combines with J gene TRBJ2-5; 8 bases agree with TRBD2. CDR1 LGHDT and CDR2 YNNKEL come from the germline V gene (reference sequence). The CDR3 length is 14 residues. The junction had 6 bases not matched to a gene; V was cut back by 6 bases and J by 3 bases.

The chain carries TRBV5-1 and TRBJ2-1, with D perhaps TRBD1 (5 bases). The CDR3 sequence is 16 residues long. Trimming cost V 4 bases and J 0 bases, with 14 bases left between them. The germline CDR1 and CDR2 sequences are SGHRS and YFSETQ. CDR3 residues: CASSRGLVSSYNEQFF. The CDR3 DNA reads TGCGCCAGCAGCAGGGGCCTAGTTAGCTCCTACAATGAGCAGTTCTTC.

The J gene is TRBJ1-1, the V gene TRBV5-5, with D hard to call. The CDR3 has 18 amino acids. Between the trimmed V and J ends, which lost 1 base and 6 bases, there was a span of 25 bases. The germline gives CDR1 SGHKS, CDR2 YYEKEE (reference sequence). CDR3 DNA: TGTGCCAGCAGCTTGAAGTCAATGAATAGCGGGTCCGAGGCTGAAGCTTTCTTT. As protein: CASSLKSMNSGSEAEAFF.

J is TRBJ1-2 and V is TRBV29-1, with D hard to call. This CDR3 region has 11 residues. Trimming removed 6 bases at V and 8 bases at J, with 13 bases between. The germline gives CDR1 SQVTM, CDR2 ANQGSEA. In nucleotides, the CDR3 is TGCAGCGTGACTTTGCGGGGAGGCTACACCTTC. Translating gives CSVTLRGGYTF.

This clonotype was picked up a small number of times. V is TRBV7-9 and J is TRBJ1-5; 9 bases fit TRBD1. Germline CDR1 and CDR2: SEHNR and FQNEAQ (reference sequence). V lost 1 base, J lost 1 base, and 14 bases stayed unmatched. The CDR3 is 20 amino acids. CDR3 sequence reads: CASSLVAPRKGQGSNQPQHF. CDR3 DNA sequence: TGTGCCAGCAGCTTAGTGGCCCCCCGGAAAGGACAGGGGAGCAATCAGCCCCAGCATTTT.